Reported below is one T cell receptor (beta chain). The CDR3 has 13 residues. V lost 8 bases and J lost 3, with 14 bases in between. CDR1 and CDR2 (germline): MNHEY, SMNVEV (reference sequence). This specimen belongs to a study of OX40 agonist ivuxolimab in advanced cancers. Overall study: Patients took ivuxolimab, an agonistic anti-OX40 (CD134) antibody. Three partial responders included one hepatocellular carcinoma patient and two cutaneous melanoma patients.

Individuals having autoimmune disease history or systemic immunosuppression were not enrolled. Assay: immunoSEQ multiplex PCR; the TCRdb copy retains only in-frame clones and omits some. The sample records about 27,000 clones, 86% being singletons. V and J are TRBV27 and TRBJ2-7; D is unclear. The receptor was isolated from an adult with an advanced solid tumor such as melanoma, head and neck, liver or kidney cancer. Sequencing used CD4+ or CD8+ T cells sorted from blood, obtained in a trial of the OX40 agonist ivuxolimab. The chain's CDR3 is CASVNRLNYEQYF. Here the CDR3 DNA reads TGTGCCAGCGTCAACAGATTGAACTACGAGCAGTACTTC.